This TCR beta chain stems from a study of T cells in Graves' hyperthyroidism and ophthalmopathy. Study in general: Initial diagnosis, before any treatment, was when peripheral blood was collected.

Per the germline V gene, CDR1 is LNHDA and CDR2 is SQIVND (reference sequence). Trimming took off 2 bases at V and 3 bases at J, with 7 bases between the two ends. This CDR3 comprises 13 residues. The PBMCs studied were ones that came from roughly 9.1 ml fresh peripheral blood. RNA transcripts were the template for amplifying TCR beta CDR3 regions. HTBI primers were the set used in a first-round RT-PCR of the TCR CDR3. One entry per CDR3 protein, called by TCRdb with MiXCR from the multiplex PCR reads. The sample contains approximately 530,000 distinct CDR3 sequences, 16% of which appear only once. The clonotype was recovered from a woman under 30 with Graves' hyperthyroidism. The sample comprised blood. This sequence joins TRBV19 and TRBJ1-1; D gene uncertain. The CDR3 spells CASSILVDTEAFF. In DNA, the CDR3 is TGTGCCAGTAGTATATTGGTGGACACTGAAGCTTTCTTT. The entire variable domain, with the rest obtained from reference TRBV19 and TRBJ1-1, is as follows: DGGITQSPKYLFRKEGQNVTLSCEQNLNHDAMYWYRQDPGQGLRLIYYSQIVNDFQKGDIAEGYSVSREKKESFPLTVTSAQKNPTAFYLCASSILVDTEAFFGQGTRLTVV.